This is a list of T cell receptor beta chains from one sample in a study of shared clonotypes between healthy human individuals. Repertoires were generated with immunoSEQ multiplex PCR, while TCRdb's copy carries only in-frame clones and drops some. This table has 550,000 to 700,000 clones, about 80% appearing once. Source material: memory CD4+ T cells sorted from blood. Receptors originate from a woman aged 25 to 39 in good health. Both conserved end residues are part of each CDR3. The D gene is left open where the match is weak. Not all rows give a size; the values are once, few, many and, for expanded clones, a class.

D gene	clone size	V gene	J gene	CDR3 DNA	CDR3 protein
.	.	TRBV28	TRBJ2-6	TGTGCCAGCAGTTTGTGGAGTGCTGGGGCCAACGTCCTGACTTTC	CASSLWSAGANVLTF
.	.	TRBV15	TRBJ2-7	TGTGCCACCAGCAGAGATGGAAGGGTTGGCTACGAGCAGTACTTC	CATSRDGRVGYEQYF
TRBD2	.	TRBV18	TRBJ2-1	TGTGCCAGCTCATCAACCTCTAGCGGGACATACAATGAGCAGTTCTTC	CASSSTSSGTYNEQFF
.	.	TRBV5-1	TRBJ2-1	TGCGCCAGCAGCTTGGAAAAGATGGGACAAACATTCGGCTCCTACAATGAGCAGTTCTTC	CASSLEKMGQTFGSYNEQFF
.	.	TRBV13	TRBJ2-7	TGTGCCAGCAGCTATACCCAGCGGAACTCCTACGAGCAGTACTTC	CASSYTQRNSYEQYF
.	.	TRBV10-3	TRBJ1-2	TGTGCCATCGGGACGGCGGCGATATATGGCTACACCTTC	CAIGTAAIYGYTF
TRBD1	.	TRBV10-3	TRBJ1-2	TGTGCCATCAGTGACAGGGACAGGGATGTCTATGGCTACACCTTC	CAISDRDRDVYGYTF
.	.	TRBV6-1	TRBJ2-3	TGTGCCAGCAGTGTGAGCCGGCACATAGATACGCAGTATTTT	CASSVSRHIDTQYF
TRBD2	.	TRBV28	TRBJ2-7	TGTGCCAGTATGCTAGCGGGAGCCCTAGGAAACGAGCAGTACTTC	CASMLAGALGNEQYF
.	.	TRBV5-4	TRBJ1-1	TGTGCCAGCAGCTTGGCGGGGGGGCCAACTGAAGCTTTCTTT	CASSLAGGPTEAFF
.	few	TRBV20-1	TRBJ1-2	TGCAGTGCTTACAGTAACTATGGCTACACCTTC	CSAYSNYGYTF
.	.	TRBV28	TRBJ1-1	TGTGCCAGCAGTCCCCACCCCCGTCAACCGAACACTGATGGGGGCTCGGAAGCTTTCTTT	CASSPHPRQPNTDGGSEAFF
.	.	TRBV5-1	TRBJ1-2	TGCGCCAGCAGCTCCTCGGGGCAGTTCTATGGCTACACCTTC	CASSSSGQFYGYTF
.	.	TRBV2	TRBJ2-1	TGTGCCAGCAGTTCGATAAATGAGCAGTTCTTC	CASSSINEQFF
.	.	TRBV7-9	TRBJ2-7	TGTGCCAGCAGCTCGGTAAACTCCTACGAGCAGTACTTC	CASSSVNSYEQYF
.	.	TRBV5-1	TRBJ1-3	TGCGCCAGCAGCCTTTGGGACGGAAACACCATATATTTT	CASSLWDGNTIYF
TRBD2	.	TRBV2	TRBJ2-4	TGTGCCAGCAGTGAACTAGCGGGAGCTGGTATTCAGTACTTC	CASSELAGAGIQYF